This TCR beta chain was captured by sequencing in a study of blood T cell repertoires in COVID-19. About the study: Samples came from the United States, Italy and Spain, spanning acute and convalescent COVID-19. T cells, B-cell-depleted T cells, or PBMCs supplied cDNA or gDNA.

With regard to this clone: Other DNA sequences in this sample translate to the same CDR3.

Method: immunoSEQ multiplex PCR; TCRdb's copy keeps in-frame clones and lacks some. The top ten hold 1% to 1.5% of the sample, which has approximately 400,000 clones, about 90% seen once. Trimming at V came to 0 bases and at J to 3 bases, leaving 2 bases not matched to a gene. Germline V gene sequence: CDR1 SGHRS, CDR2 YFSETQ. CDR3 length equals 14 residues. The chain recombines TRBV5-1 with TRBJ1-2; TRBD1 agrees at 7 bases. Sequenced input: peripheral blood. The TCR was taken from a middle-aged man with acute or convalescent COVID-19. CDR3 residues: CASSLAGTDYGYTF. The CDR3 DNA follows: TGCGCCAGCAGCTTGGCCGGGACAGACTATGGCTACACCTTC. Filled out from reference TRBV5-1 and TRBJ1-2, the complete variable domain reads KAGVTQTPRYLIKTRGQQVTLSCSPISGHRSVSWYQQTPGQGLQFLFEYFSETQRNKGNFPGRFSGRQFSNSRSEMNVSTLELGDSALYLCASSLAGTDYGYTFGSGTRLTVV.